This T cell receptor beta chain was captured by sequencing in a study of response to subunit inactivated influenza vaccine. About this clonotype: What it binds is unknown.

Overall study results and limits: It was suggested by the authors that few new T cells are recruited by each seasonal influenza vaccination.

TCRdb independently ran MiXCR on the RT-PCR reads; one entry per CDR3 protein. The sample carries fewer than 650,000 distinct CDR3 sequences, 10% to 15% recorded once. V was cut by 4 bases and J by 4 bases, with 11 bases left in between. The length of the CDR3 is 14 residues. Germline V CDR1 and CDR2: MGHDK, SYGVNS. This TCR came from a man over 45 who received an inactivated influenza vaccine. The sequenced sample was PBMCs from blood, obtained around seven weeks after vaccination. The chain joins TRBV25-1 to TRBJ2-1; D remains unclear. CDR3 sequence: CASSGASPYNEQFF. Written as DNA, the CDR3 is TGTGCCAGCAGTGGGGCTTCCCCTTACAATGAGCAGTTCTTC.